The present TCR beta chain was sequenced within a study of blood T cell repertoires in COVID-19. As for the study in general: Collection of acute and convalescent COVID-19 samples took place in the United States, Italy and Spain.

Germline CDR1 and CDR2: MGHRA and YSYEKL. V gave up 1 base and J gave up 5 bases; unmatched junction bases: 2. The CDR3 runs 13 residues. Generated by immunoSEQ multiplex PCR, the TCRdb table keeps only in-frame clones and is missing some. The sample carries some 58,000 clones, 90% recorded once. The sample consisted of peripheral blood. The chain couples TRBV4-1 to TRBJ2-7; 7 bases agree with TRBD2. The TCR comes from a middle-aged man with acute or convalescent COVID-19. CDR3 nucleotides: TGCGCCAGCAGCCAAGTTCGGGGGGACGAGCAGTACTTC. Amino acid sequence: CASSQVRGDEQYF.